These T cell receptor beta chains were read from a single sample in a study of control samples from healthy donors and cancer patients. This table comes from immunoSEQ multiplex PCR, and its TCRdb copy is limited to in-frame clones, with some not included. This sample has 400,000 to 500,000 clones, with 75% to 95% found just once. The sample consisted of PBMCs. The receptors stem from a middle-aged man with head and neck cancer. The CDR3 runs from the conserved cysteine through the conserved F or W. The D gene is left open where the match is weak. The size field is filled for only some rows; it gives once, few, many or a size class.

CDR3 protein: CASSSLYLQTGTNTEAFF
CDR3 DNA: TGTGCCAGCAGTTCGCTCTACCTTCAAACAGGAACAAACACTGAAGCTTTCTTT
J gene: TRBJ1-1
clone size: -
V gene: TRBV28
D gene: -

CDR3 protein: CASHRQGANTEAFF
CDR3 DNA: TGTGCCAGCCACAGACAGGGGGCTAACACTGAAGCTTTCTTT
J gene: TRBJ1-1
clone size: -
V gene: TRBV3-1/TRBV3-2
D gene: TRBD1

CDR3 protein: CASSVGLAVQTQYF
CDR3 DNA: TGTGCCAGCAGCGTAGGGCTAGCAGTCCAGACCCAGTACTTC
J gene: TRBJ2-5
clone size: few
V gene: TRBV9
D gene: -

CDR3 protein: CAIARGDTQYF
CDR3 DNA: TGTGCCATCGCTCGGGGAGATACGCAGTATTTT
J gene: TRBJ2-3
clone size: -
V gene: TRBV6-5
D gene: -

CDR3 protein: CASSFGVPGPYEQYF
CDR3 DNA: TGTGCCAGCAGTTTCGGCGTCCCGGGACCCTACGAGCAGTACTTC
J gene: TRBJ2-7
clone size: -
V gene: TRBV27
D gene: -

CDR3 protein: CASSLDQGGPGSPLHF
CDR3 DNA: TGTGCCAGCAGCTTAGATCAAGGGGGACCCGGTTCACCCCTCCACTTT
J gene: TRBJ1-6
clone size: few
V gene: TRBV7-6
D gene: -

CDR3 protein: CASRGDRPRETQYF
CDR3 DNA: TGTGCCAGCAGGGGGGACAGGCCTCGGGAGACCCAGTACTTC
J gene: TRBJ2-5
clone size: -
V gene: TRBV6-5
D gene: TRBD1

CDR3 protein: CASSLVAGRPYEQFF
CDR3 DNA: TGTGCCAGCAGCTTAGTAGCGGGACGACCCTATGAGCAGTTCTTC
J gene: TRBJ2-1
clone size: once
V gene: TRBV11-3
D gene: TRBD2

CDR3 protein: CASSPGQRYEQYF
CDR3 DNA: TGTGCCAGCAGTCCGGGACAGAGATACGAGCAGTACTTC
J gene: TRBJ2-7
clone size: -
V gene: TRBV6-6
D gene: TRBD1

CDR3 protein: CASSLNGGSSYNEQFF
CDR3 DNA: TGCGCCAGCAGCTTAAACGGAGGAAGCTCCTACAATGAGCAGTTCTTC
J gene: TRBJ2-1
clone size: -
V gene: TRBV5-1
D gene: -

CDR3 protein: CASSYSRGNTEAFF
CDR3 DNA: TGTGCCAGCAGTTACTCGAGGGGGAACACTGAAGCTTTCTTT
J gene: TRBJ1-1
clone size: -
V gene: TRBV6-5
D gene: -

CDR3 protein: CASSVAGGPETQYF
CDR3 DNA: TGTGCCAGCAGTGTAGCGGGGGGGCCGGAGACCCAGTACTTC
J gene: TRBJ2-5
clone size: -
V gene: TRBV6-2/TRBV6-3
D gene: TRBD2

CDR3 protein: CASSLGTSETQYF
CDR3 DNA: TGTGCCAGCAGTTTGGGGACTTCAGAGACCCAGTACTTC
J gene: TRBJ2-5
clone size: -
V gene: TRBV12-3/TRBV12-4
D gene: -

CDR3 protein: CASSVDPGTGGIYNEQFF
CDR3 DNA: TGTGCCAGCAGCGTAGACCCCGGGACAGGGGGTATCTACAATGAGCAGTTCTTC
J gene: TRBJ2-1
clone size: -
V gene: TRBV9
D gene: TRBD1

CDR3 protein: CASSLGQGSRYGYTF
CDR3 DNA: TGTGCCAGCAGCTTGGGACAGGGGTCGAGGTATGGCTACACCTTC
J gene: TRBJ1-2
clone size: -
V gene: TRBV5-5
D gene: TRBD1

CDR3 protein: CASSQSGPRPYNEQFF
CDR3 DNA: TGCGCCAGCAGTCAATCGGGACCTAGACCCTACAATGAGCAGTTCTTC
J gene: TRBJ2-1
clone size: -
V gene: TRBV23-1
D gene: -

CDR3 protein: CASSQLQGEQFF
CDR3 DNA: TGTGCCAGCAGCCAATTGCAAGGGGAGCAGTTCTTC
J gene: TRBJ2-1
clone size: -
V gene: TRBV4-2
D gene: -

CDR3 protein: CASSLVSMNTEAFF
CDR3 DNA: TGCGCCAGCAGCTTGGTCAGCATGAACACTGAAGCTTTCTTT
J gene: TRBJ1-1
clone size: -
V gene: TRBV5-1
D gene: -

CDR3 protein: CASSTGREGEQFF
CDR3 DNA: TGTGCCAGTAGTACGGGCAGGGAGGGTGAGCAGTTCTTC
J gene: TRBJ2-1
clone size: -
V gene: TRBV19
D gene: TRBD2

CDR3 protein: CASRPGGQGGNTIYF
CDR3 DNA: TGTGCCAGCCGACCAGGGGGCCAGGGCGGAAACACCATATATTTT
J gene: TRBJ1-3
clone size: few
V gene: TRBV7-2
D gene: TRBD1

CDR3 protein: CASSQPGLAGVREDTQYF
CDR3 DNA: TGCGCCAGCAGCCAACCGGGACTAGCGGGAGTGAGAGAAGATACGCAGTATTTT
J gene: TRBJ2-3
clone size: -
V gene: TRBV4-1
D gene: TRBD2

CDR3 protein: CASSQIAGQGAYEQYF
CDR3 DNA: TGTGCCAGCAGCCAAATTGCGGGACAGGGGGCATACGAGCAGTACTTC
J gene: TRBJ2-7
clone size: -
V gene: TRBV3-1/TRBV3-2
D gene: TRBD1

CDR3 protein: CASSLRGQRGATDTQYF
CDR3 DNA: TGTGCCAGCAGTTTAAGGGGGCAGCGGGGGGCAACAGATACGCAGTATTTT
J gene: TRBJ2-3
clone size: -
V gene: TRBV27
D gene: TRBD2

CDR3 protein: CASSIGPSTSTEAFF
CDR3 DNA: TGTGCCAGCAGCATAGGACCCTCGACTTCCACTGAAGCTTTCTTT
J gene: TRBJ1-1
clone size: -
V gene: TRBV5-6
D gene: -

CDR3 protein: CASSLTGEAKNIQYF
CDR3 DNA: TGTGCCAGCAGCCTGACAGGAGAAGCCAAAAACATTCAGTACTTC
J gene: TRBJ2-4
clone size: -
V gene: TRBV7-6
D gene: -